The clone carrying this T cell receptor (beta chain) was seen at least ten times. Unique molecular identifiers were incorporated when the TCRbeta library was constructed. In TCRdb, the PCR reads were re-called with MiXCR into one record per CDR3 protein. In the table there are about 350,000 distinct CDR3 sequences, less than 15% of which are singletons. The data were taken from a study of T-cell reconstitution after alpha-beta-depleted transplantation in children. The CDR3 has 15 residues. V lost 6 bases, J lost 7 bases, and 19 bases lay in between. Germline lookup yields CDR1 SNHLY and CDR2 FYNNEI. Sequencing was performed on PBMCs, taken from the stem cell graft. The gene calls are TRBV2 and TRBJ2-1; D ambiguous. The receptor was isolated from a human donor who donated a stem cell graft to a child with Fanconi anemia. In DNA form, the CDR3 reads TGTGCCAGCAGGCCGACCTCTTCCCCTTTTAATGAGCAGTTCTTC. Its translation is CASRPTSSPFNEQFF.